This T cell receptor beta chain was captured by sequencing in a study of T cells in Graves' hyperthyroidism and ophthalmopathy. The wider study: Peripheral blood was taken when the disease was first diagnosed, before any treatment began.

As to this clonotype: The junction and the germline gene differ at one end; a read error may be behind it.

RNA transcripts gave rise to amplified TCR beta CDR3 regions. The HTBI primer set was used in a first-round RT-PCR of the TCR CDR3. TCRdb used MiXCR to reprocess the multiplex PCR reads, holding one entry per CDR3 protein. The repertoire holds about 300,000 distinct CDR3 sequences, with less than 20% as singletons. In the ophthalmopathy cohort, Clinical Activity Score was at least 3, NOSPECS grade at least 4, and duration under 3 months. Patients with uncontrolled infections, other autoimmune diseases, pregnancy or lactation were excluded. The CDR3 consists of 18 residues. Germline assignment: CDR1 SGHTS and CDR2 YDEGEE.

The TCR comes from a man between 45 and 60 years old with Graves' ophthalmopathy. V is TRBV5-8 and J is TRBJ1-1; 8 nucleotides line up with TRBD1. The sequenced sample consisted of blood. The CDR3 loop reads CAGSEPGGKNYVVTEAFF. CDR3 sequence (DNA): TGTGCCGGCAGCGAGCCAGGGGGCAAGAATTACGTTGTCACTGAAGCTTTCTTT.